These 8 T cell receptor beta chains originate from one sample sequenced in a study of T-cell memory formation after mild COVID-19. TCRdb ran MiXCR on the 5' RACE reads and lists one entry per CDR3 protein. The sample yields roughly 80,000 distinct CDR3 sequences, about 15% seen once. Sequencing was performed on PBMCs or a T cell subset sorted from them (not recorded which). The source of these receptors is an adult woman who had mild COVID-19 (a few samples of this study predate the infection). Cell type and time point are not known.

The chain joins TRBV12-3 or TRBV12-4 to TRBJ2-7, with 8 positions matching TRBD1. CDR3 length: 15 residues. After removal of 3 bases from V and 1 base from J, the junction contained 5 bases not matched to a gene. CDR3 coding DNA: TGTGCCAGCAGTTTGGGTCAGGGGGCTTCCTACGAGCAGTACTTC. It encodes CASSLGQGASYEQYF.

This clonotype was counted only a few times. The chain employs TRBV7-9 and TRBJ2-7; a possible D gene is TRBD1 (6 bases). The germline V gene encodes CDR1 SEHNR and CDR2 FQNEAQ (reference sequence). V lost 1 base to trimming and J lost 7 bases, with 11 bases between them. The CDR3 is 13 amino acids. CDR3 amino acids: CASSLVFQGEQYF. The CDR3 coding sequence is TGTGCCAGCAGCTTAGTCTTCCAGGGGGAGCAGTACTTC.

This clonotype was recorded a few times. The chain carries TRBV7-9 and TRBJ2-1; tentatively, D is TRBD2 (5 bases). Germline assignment: CDR1 SEHNR and CDR2 FQNEAQ (reference sequence). This CDR3 region has 14 residues. The V gene lost 4 bases and the J gene lost 5 bases, with 12 bases spanning the gap. CDR3 sequence: CASSSAMGDNEQFF. As DNA, the CDR3 is TGTGCCAGCAGCTCAGCGATGGGAGACAATGAGCAGTTCTTC.

This chain connects TRBV7-2 to TRBJ2-1, with 10 positions matching TRBD2. Germline V gene sequence: CDR1 SGHTA, CDR2 FQGNSA. The trim removed 4 bases at V and 4 bases at J, leaving 7 bases unmatched. The CDR3 has 16 residues. The CDR3 nucleotides are TGTGCCAGCAGCTCGAGAGGGACTAGCGTATACAATGAGCAGTTCTTC. This translates into CASSSRGTSVYNEQFF.

The chain employs TRBV30 and TRBJ2-1; D is undetermined. The CDR3 consists of 10 residues. Trimming cost V 0 bases and J 8 bases, with 2 bases left between them. Germline assignment: CDR1 GTSNPN and CDR2 SVGIG (reference sequence). CDR3 in amino acids: CAWSVYEQFF. CDR3 DNA sequence: TGTGCCTGGAGTGTATATGAGCAGTTCTTC.

V and J are TRBV4-1 and TRBJ2-7; TRBD2 is a possible D gene (5 bases). CDR3 length equals 13 residues. Germline V lookup: CDR1 MGHRA, CDR2 YSYEKL. V lost 0 bases and J 7 bases, leaving 10 bases between the germline ends. The CDR3 reads CASSQDPSGEQYF. CDR3 DNA: TGCGCCAGCAGCCAAGATCCTTCGGGGGAGCAGTACTTC.

This clonotype has only a few counts. This chain's CDR3 is CASGPAEQYF. DNA for the CDR3: TGTGCCAGCGGCCCGGCCGAGCAGTACTTC. The chain has TRBV7-9 and TRBJ2-7; D is undetermined. Germline CDR1 is SEHNR and CDR2 is FQNEAQ (reference sequence). The germline V and J ends were trimmed by 8 bases and 6 bases, with 8 bases remaining between them. The CDR3 runs to 10 residues. Supplemented by reference TRBV7-9 and TRBJ2-7, the full variable domain reads DTGVSQNPRHKITKRGQNVTFRCDPISEHNRLYWYRQTLGQGPEFLTYFQNEAQLEKSRLLSDRFSAERPKGSFSTLEIQRTEQGDSAMYLCASGPAEQYFGPGTRLTVT.

CDR3 nucleotides: TGTGCCACCAGCGGATCGCGCCCCGACTCGTCAGCTTTCTTT. Protein sequence: CATSGSRPDSSAFF. The V gene is TRBV15, the J gene TRBJ1-1; D remains ambiguous. CDR1 is LNHNV, CDR2 YYDKDF, per germline (reference sequence). V was pared by 5 bases and J by 10 bases, with 20 bases between. The CDR3 is 14 residues long.